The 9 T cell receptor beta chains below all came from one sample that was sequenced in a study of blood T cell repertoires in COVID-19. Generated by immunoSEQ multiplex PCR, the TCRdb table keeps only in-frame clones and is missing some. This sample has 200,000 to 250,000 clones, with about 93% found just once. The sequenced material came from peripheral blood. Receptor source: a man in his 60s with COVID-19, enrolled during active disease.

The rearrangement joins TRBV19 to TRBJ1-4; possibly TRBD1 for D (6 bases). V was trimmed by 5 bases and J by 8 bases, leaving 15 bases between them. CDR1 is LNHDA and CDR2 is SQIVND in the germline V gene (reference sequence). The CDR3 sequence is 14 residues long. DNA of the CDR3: TGTGCCAGTAGTTGGGGGGGGCGCGACGAAAAACTGTTTTTT. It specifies CASSWGGRDEKLFF.

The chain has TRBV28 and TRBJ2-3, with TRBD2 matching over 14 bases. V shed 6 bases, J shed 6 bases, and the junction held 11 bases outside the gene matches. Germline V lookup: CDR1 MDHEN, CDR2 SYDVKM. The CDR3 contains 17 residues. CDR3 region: CASSSRLAGGPWDTQYF. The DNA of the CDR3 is TGTGCCAGCAGCTCCCGACTAGCGGGAGGGCCGTGGGATACGCAGTATTTT.

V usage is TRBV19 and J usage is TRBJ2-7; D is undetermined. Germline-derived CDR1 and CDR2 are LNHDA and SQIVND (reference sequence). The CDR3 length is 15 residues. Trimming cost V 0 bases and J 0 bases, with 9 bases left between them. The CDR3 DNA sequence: TGTGCCAGTAGTATAGACGGTAAAAGCTCCTACGAGCAGTACTTC. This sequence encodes CASSIDGKSSYEQYF.

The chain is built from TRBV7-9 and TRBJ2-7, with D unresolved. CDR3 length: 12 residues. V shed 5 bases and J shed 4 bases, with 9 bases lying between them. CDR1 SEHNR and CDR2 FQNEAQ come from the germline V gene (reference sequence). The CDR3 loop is CASSKDNYEQYF. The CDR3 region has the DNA TGTGCCAGCAGCAAAGACAATTACGAGCAGTACTTC.

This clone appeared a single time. The CDR3 sequence: CASNRAGVDTQYF. CDR3 coding DNA: TGTGCCAGCAATCGAGCGGGGGTAGATACGCAGTATTTT. This chain joins TRBV6-5 and TRBJ2-3, with 8 positions matching TRBD2. CDR1 is MNHEY and CDR2 is SVGAGI in the germline V gene. Trimming removed 7 bases from V and 5 bases from J; junction bases left unmatched: 5. The CDR3 consists of 13 residues.

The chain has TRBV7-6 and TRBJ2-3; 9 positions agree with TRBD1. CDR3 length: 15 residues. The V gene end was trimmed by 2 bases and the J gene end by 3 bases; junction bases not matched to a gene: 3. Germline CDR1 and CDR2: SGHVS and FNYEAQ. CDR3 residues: CASSLMTGGTDTQYF. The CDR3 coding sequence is TGTGCCAGCAGCTTAATGACAGGGGGTACAGATACGCAGTATTTT.

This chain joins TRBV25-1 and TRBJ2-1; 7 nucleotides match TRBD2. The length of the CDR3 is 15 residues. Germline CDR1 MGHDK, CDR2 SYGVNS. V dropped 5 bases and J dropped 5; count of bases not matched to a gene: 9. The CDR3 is CASSRGGTTHNEQFF. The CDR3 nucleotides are TGTGCCAGCAGTCGGGGCGGGACTACCCACAATGAGCAGTTCTTC.

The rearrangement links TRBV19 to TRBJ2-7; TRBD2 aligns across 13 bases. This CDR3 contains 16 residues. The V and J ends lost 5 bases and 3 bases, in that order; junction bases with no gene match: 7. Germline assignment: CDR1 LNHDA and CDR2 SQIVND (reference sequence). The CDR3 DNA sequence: TGTGCCAGTAGTCCCCGGACTAGCGGGAGAGTCTACGAGCAGTACTTC. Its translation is CASSPRTSGRVYEQYF.

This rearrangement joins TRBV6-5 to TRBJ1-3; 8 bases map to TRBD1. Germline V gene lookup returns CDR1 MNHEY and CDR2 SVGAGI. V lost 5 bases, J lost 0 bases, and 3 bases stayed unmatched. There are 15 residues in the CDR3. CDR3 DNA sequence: TGTGCCAGCAGTAGGACAGGGTACTCTGGAAACACCATATATTTT. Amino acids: CASSRTGYSGNTIYF.